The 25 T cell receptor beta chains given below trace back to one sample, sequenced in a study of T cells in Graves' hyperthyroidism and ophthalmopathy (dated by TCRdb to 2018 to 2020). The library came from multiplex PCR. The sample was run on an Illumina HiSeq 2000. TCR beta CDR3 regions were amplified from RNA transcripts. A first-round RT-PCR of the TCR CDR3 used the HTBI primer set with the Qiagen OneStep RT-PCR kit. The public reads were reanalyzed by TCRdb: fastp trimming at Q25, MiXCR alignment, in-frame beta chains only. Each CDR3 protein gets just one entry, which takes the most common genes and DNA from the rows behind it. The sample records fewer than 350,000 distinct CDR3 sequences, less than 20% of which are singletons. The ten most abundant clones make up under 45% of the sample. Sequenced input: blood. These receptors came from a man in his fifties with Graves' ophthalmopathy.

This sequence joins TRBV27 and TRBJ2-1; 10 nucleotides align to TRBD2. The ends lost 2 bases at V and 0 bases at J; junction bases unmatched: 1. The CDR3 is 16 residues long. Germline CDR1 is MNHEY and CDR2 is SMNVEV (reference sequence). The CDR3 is CASSLPSGSSYNEQFF. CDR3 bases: TGTGCCAGCAGTTTACCTAGCGGGAGCTCCTACAATGAGCAGTTCTTC.

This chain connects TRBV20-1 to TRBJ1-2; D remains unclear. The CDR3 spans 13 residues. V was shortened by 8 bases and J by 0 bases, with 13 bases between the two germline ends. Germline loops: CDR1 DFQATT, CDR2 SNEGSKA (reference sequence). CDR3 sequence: CSLPLGTNYGYTF. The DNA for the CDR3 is TGCAGTCTCCCGTTGGGGACTAACTATGGCTACACCTTC.

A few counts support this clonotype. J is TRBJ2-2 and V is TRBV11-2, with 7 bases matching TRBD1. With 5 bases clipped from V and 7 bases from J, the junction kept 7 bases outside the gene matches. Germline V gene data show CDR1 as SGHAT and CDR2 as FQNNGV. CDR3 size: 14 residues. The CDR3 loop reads CASSADRVGGELFF. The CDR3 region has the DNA TGTGCCAGCAGCGCAGACAGGGTTGGCGGGGAGCTGTTTTTT.

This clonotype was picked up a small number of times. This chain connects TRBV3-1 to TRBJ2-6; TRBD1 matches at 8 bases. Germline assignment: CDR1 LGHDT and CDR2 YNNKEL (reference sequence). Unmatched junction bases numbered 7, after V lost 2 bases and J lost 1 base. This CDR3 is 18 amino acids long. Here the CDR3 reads CASSQPGQGASGANVLTF. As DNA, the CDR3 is TGTGCCAGCAGCCAACCCGGGCAGGGGGCATCTGGGGCCAACGTCCTGACTTTC.

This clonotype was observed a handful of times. The CDR3: CASSPPGPNSPLHF. DNA for the CDR3: TGTGCCAGCAGTCCCCCAGGCCCCAATTCACCCCTCCACTTT. J is TRBJ1-6 and V is TRBV12-3 or TRBV12-4; D not resolved. The V and J ends lost 5 bases and 7 bases respectively, with 12 bases between them. This CDR3 is 14 amino acids long.

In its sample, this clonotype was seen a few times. The chain's CDR3 is CASHGRSSGKQGSYNEQFF. CDR3 bases: TGTGCCAGCCATGGACGGTCTAGCGGGAAACAAGGCTCCTACAATGAGCAGTTCTTC. This chain joins TRBV5-4 and TRBJ2-1; TRBD2 aligns across 9 bases. This CDR3 has 19 residues. Germline loops: CDR1 SGHNT, CDR2 YYREEE (reference sequence). J gave up 0 bases and V 7 bases, and 17 bases lay outside the gene matches.

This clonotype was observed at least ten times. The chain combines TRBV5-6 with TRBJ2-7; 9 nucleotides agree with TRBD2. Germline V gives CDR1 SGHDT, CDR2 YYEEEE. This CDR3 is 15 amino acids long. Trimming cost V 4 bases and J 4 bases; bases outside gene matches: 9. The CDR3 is CASSQVAGVVYEQYF. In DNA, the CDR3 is TGTGCCAGCAGCCAAGTAGCGGGAGTGGTTTACGAGCAGTACTTC.

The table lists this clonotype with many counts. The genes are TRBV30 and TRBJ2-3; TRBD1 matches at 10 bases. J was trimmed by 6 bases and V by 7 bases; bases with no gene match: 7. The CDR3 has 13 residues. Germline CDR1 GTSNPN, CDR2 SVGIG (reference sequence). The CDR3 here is CASRDRGKDTQYF. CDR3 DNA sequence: TGTGCCTCCCGGGACAGGGGCAAGGATACGCAGTATTTT.

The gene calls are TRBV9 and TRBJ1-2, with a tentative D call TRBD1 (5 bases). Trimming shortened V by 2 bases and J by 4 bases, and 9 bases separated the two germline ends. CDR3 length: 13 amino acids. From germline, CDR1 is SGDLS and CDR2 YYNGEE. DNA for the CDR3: TGTGCCAGCAGCGTTTCAGGGTTCTATGGCTACACCTTC. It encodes CASSVSGFYGYTF.

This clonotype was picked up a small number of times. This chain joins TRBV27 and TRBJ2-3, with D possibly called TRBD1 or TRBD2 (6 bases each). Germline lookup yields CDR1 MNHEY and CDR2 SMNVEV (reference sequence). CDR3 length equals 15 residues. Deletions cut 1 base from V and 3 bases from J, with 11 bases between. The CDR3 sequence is CASSLWGAGTDTQYF. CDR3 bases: TGTGCCAGCAGTTTATGGGGGGCTGGGACAGATACGCAGTATTTT.

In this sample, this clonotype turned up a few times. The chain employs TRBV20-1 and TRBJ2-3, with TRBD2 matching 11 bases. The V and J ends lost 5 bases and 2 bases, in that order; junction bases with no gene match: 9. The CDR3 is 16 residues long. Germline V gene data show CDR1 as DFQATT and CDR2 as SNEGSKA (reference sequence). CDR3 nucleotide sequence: TGCAGTGCTTTCAGACTAGCGGGACCGGTCACAGATACGCAGTATTTT. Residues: CSAFRLAGPVTDTQYF.

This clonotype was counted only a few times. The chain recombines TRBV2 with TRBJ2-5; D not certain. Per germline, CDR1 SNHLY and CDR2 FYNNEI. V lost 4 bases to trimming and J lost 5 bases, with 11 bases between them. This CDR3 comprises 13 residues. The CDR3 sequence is CASSGGRWETQYF. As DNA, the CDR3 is TGTGCCAGCAGTGGTGGCAGGTGGGAGACCCAGTACTTC. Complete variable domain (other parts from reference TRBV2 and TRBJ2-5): EPEVTQTPSHQVTQMGQEVILRCVPISNHLYFYWYRQILGQKVEFLVSFYNNEISEKSEIFDDQFSVERPDGSNFTLKIRSTKLEDSAMYFCASSGGRWETQYFGPGTRLLVL.

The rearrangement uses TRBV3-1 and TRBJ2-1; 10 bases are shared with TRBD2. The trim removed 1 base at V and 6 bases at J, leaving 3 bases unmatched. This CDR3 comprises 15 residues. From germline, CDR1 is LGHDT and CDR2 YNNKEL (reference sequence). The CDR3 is CASSQGLAGANEQFF. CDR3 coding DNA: TGTGCCAGCAGCCAAGGTCTAGCGGGAGCCAATGAGCAGTTCTTC.

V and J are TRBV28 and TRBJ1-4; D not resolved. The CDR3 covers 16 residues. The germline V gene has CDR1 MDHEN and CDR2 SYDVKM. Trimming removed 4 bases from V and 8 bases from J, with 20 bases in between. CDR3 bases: TGTGCCAGCAGTTCCCCGACTGTCAATGGCGGAGAAAAACTGTTTTTT. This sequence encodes CASSSPTVNGGEKLFF.

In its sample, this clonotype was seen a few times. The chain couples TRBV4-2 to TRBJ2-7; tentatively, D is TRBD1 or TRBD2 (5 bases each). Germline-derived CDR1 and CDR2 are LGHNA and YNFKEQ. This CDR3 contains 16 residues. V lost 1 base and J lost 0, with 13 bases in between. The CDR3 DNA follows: TGTGCCAGCAGCCAAGCGGGGCCGGACCCCTCCTACGAGCAGTACTTC. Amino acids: CASSQAGPDPSYEQYF.

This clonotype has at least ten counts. The CDR3 DNA sequence: TGTGCCAGCAGTAGAAGCCCGGGAGGGACAAGAACATCCACAGATACGCAGTATTTT. The encoded protein is CASSRSPGGTRTSTDTQYF. The chain has TRBV6-1 and TRBJ2-3, with 8 bases matching TRBD2. This CDR3 has 19 amino acids. Unmatched junction bases numbered 18, after V lost 5 bases and J lost 2 bases. CDR1 is MNHNS and CDR2 is SASEGT in the germline V gene.

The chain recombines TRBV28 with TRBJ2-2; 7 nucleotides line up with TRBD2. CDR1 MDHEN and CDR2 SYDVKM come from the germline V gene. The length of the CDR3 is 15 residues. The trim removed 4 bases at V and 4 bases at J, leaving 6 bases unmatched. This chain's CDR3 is CASSYSGPTTGELFF. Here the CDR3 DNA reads TGTGCCAGCAGTTATAGCGGGCCCACCACCGGGGAGCTGTTTTTT.

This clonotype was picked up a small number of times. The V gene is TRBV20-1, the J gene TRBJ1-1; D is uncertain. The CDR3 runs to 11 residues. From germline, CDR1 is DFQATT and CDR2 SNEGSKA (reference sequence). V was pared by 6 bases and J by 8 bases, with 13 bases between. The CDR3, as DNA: TGCAGTGCCACGGCGGGCTCAGAAGCTTTCTTT. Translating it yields CSATAGSEAFF.

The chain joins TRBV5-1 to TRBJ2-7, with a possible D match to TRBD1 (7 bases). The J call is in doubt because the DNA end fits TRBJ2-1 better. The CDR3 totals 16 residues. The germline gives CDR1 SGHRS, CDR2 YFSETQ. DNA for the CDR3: TGCGCCAGCAGCTTGGGCGGGACAGCGCAGCTCGATGAGCAGTTCTTC. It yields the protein CASSLGGTAQLDEQFF.

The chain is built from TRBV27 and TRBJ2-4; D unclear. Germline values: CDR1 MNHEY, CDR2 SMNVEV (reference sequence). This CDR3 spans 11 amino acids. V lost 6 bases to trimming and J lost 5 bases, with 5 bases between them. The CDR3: CASRDENIQYF. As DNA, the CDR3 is TGTGCCAGCAGGGACGAAAACATTCAGTACTTC.

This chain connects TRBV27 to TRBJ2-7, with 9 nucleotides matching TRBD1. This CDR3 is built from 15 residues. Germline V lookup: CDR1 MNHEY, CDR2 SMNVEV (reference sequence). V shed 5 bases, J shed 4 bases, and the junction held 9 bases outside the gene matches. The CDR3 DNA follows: TGTGCCAGCAGTCCGGGACAGGGAGGGAGGTACGAGCAGTACTTC. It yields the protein CASSPGQGGRYEQYF.

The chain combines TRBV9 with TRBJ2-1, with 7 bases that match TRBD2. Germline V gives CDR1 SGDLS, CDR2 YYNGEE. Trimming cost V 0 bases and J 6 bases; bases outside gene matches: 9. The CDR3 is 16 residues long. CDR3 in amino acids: CASSVAGRELFNEQFF. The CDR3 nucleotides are TGTGCCAGCAGCGTAGCGGGGCGGGAGCTATTCAATGAGCAGTTCTTC.

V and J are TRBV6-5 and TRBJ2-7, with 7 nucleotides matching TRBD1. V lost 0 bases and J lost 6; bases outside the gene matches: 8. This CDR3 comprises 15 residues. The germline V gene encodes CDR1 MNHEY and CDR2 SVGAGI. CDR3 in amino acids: CASSYSTQGDGEQYF. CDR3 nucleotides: TGTGCCAGCAGTTACTCGACGCAGGGGGACGGCGAGCAGTACTTC.

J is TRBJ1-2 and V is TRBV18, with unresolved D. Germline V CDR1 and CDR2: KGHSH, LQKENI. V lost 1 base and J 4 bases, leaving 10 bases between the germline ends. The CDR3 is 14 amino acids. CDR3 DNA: TGTGCCAGCTCACCACGACAAGATGTCTATGGCTACACCTTC. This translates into CASSPRQDVYGYTF.

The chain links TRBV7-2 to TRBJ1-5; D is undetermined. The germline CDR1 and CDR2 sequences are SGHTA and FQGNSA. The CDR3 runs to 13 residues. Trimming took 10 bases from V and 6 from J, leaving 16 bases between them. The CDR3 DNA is TGTGCCACCTCGGAGAGGAAAAGTCAGCCCCAGCATTTT. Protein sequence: CATSERKSQPQHF.